What follows are 29 T cell receptor beta chains derived from one specimen sequenced in a study of cytomegalovirus exposure and HLA in healthy donors. The study ran its PCR with 60 Vbeta and 13 Jbeta primers. The data were produced by immunoSEQ multiplex PCR, yet TCRdb's version contains in-frame clones alone and is incomplete. The sample includes about 150,000 clones, 80% to 90% of them seen just once. The source material was PBMCs. The source of these receptors is a woman younger than 35 in good health and CMV-seronegative.

The V gene is TRBV11-2, the J gene TRBJ2-3; 9 nucleotides line up with TRBD2. The CDR3 consists of 15 residues. Germline CDR1 reads SGHAT; CDR2 reads FQNNGV. V dropped 3 bases and J dropped 1; count of bases not matched to a gene: 2. The CDR3 DNA reads TGTGCCAGCAGCTTTCTAGCGGGGCGCACAGATACGCAGTATTTT. It is translated as CASSFLAGRTDTQYF.

The V gene is TRBV7-2, the J gene TRBJ2-7, with a weak D call TRBD2 (5 bases). The CDR3 is 15 residues long. V lost 5 bases to trimming and J lost 0 bases, with 14 bases between them. Germline V gene lookup returns CDR1 SGHTA and CDR2 FQGNSA. The CDR3: CASSPEAESSYEQYF. The CDR3 DNA follows: TGTGCCAGCAGCCCGGAAGCGGAGAGCTCCTACGAGCAGTACTTC.

The chain is built from TRBV2 and TRBJ2-7; 9 positions match TRBD2. Germline CDR1 SNHLY, CDR2 FYNNEI. V dropped 6 bases and J dropped 9; count of bases not matched to a gene: 12. The CDR3 length is 14 residues. The CDR3 protein is CASSPGSGGQGQYF. CDR3 nucleotide sequence: TGTGCCAGCAGCCCAGGGAGCGGGGGGCAAGGGCAGTACTTC. The whole variable domain, filled in from reference TRBV2 and TRBJ2-7, reads EPEVTQTPSHQVTQMGQEVILRCVPISNHLYFYWYRQILGQKVEFLVSFYNNEISEKSEIFDDQFSVERPDGSNFTLKIRSTKLEDSAMYFCASSPGSGGQGQYFGPGTRLTVT.

V gene TRBV11-2 combines with J gene TRBJ1-2; the match to TRBD1 covers 11 bases. Trimming at V came to 8 bases and at J to 4 bases, leaving 9 bases not matched to a gene. Germline V gives CDR1 SGHAT, CDR2 FQNNGV. The CDR3 spans 15 residues. CDR3 amino acids: CASLAPGTGGYGYTF. Here the CDR3 DNA reads TGTGCCAGCCTAGCCCCGGGGACAGGGGGCTATGGCTACACCTTC.

The rearrangement uses TRBV9 and TRBJ2-3; 10 nucleotides line up with TRBD2. Germline CDR1 SGDLS, CDR2 YYNGEE. The length of the CDR3 is 15 residues. With V trimmed by 2 bases and J by 2 bases, 2 bases remained unmatched. The CDR3 nucleotides read TGTGCCAGCAGCGTTCTAGCGGGGGCCACAGATACGCAGTATTTT. It codes for CASSVLAGATDTQYF. Based on the CDR3 plus reference TRBV9 and TRBJ2-3, the full variable domain is DSGVTQTPKHLITATGQRVTLRCSPRSGDLSVYWYQQSLDQGLQFLIQYYNGEERAKGNILERFSAQQFPDLHSELNLSSLELGDSALYFCASSVLAGATDTQYFGPGTRLTVL.

J is TRBJ2-1 and V is TRBV27; maybe TRBD2 (6 bases). Trimming pared 6 bases from V and 6 bases from J, leaving 21 bases between. This CDR3 spans 16 amino acids. Germline V gene data show CDR1 as MNHEY and CDR2 as SMNVEV (reference sequence). CDR3 nucleotides: TGTGCCAGCAGCCCAGTCCCTAGCGTCTGGTCCAATGAGCAGTTCTTC. Protein: CASSPVPSVWSNEQFF.

The chain carries TRBV19 and TRBJ1-2, with D hard to call. The CDR3 consists of 11 residues. Trimming removed 5 bases at V and 8 bases at J, with 9 bases between. Germline V gives CDR1 LNHDA, CDR2 SQIVND (reference sequence). In DNA form, the CDR3 reads TGTGCCAGTAGTTCCTACTGGGGCTACACCTTC. As protein: CASSSYWGYTF.

The CDR3 region has the DNA TGTGCCAGCAGATATAACATTCTGGTTTCACCCCTCCACTTT. Its protein is CASRYNILVSPLHF. The chain is built from TRBV6-1 and TRBJ1-6, with D unclear. The germline gives CDR1 MNHNS, CDR2 SASEGT. V shed 6 bases and J shed 9 bases, with 15 bases lying between them. CDR3 length equals 14 residues.

This clone is a singleton in its sample. This chain joins TRBV10-2 and TRBJ2-7; 7 bases fit TRBD2. Germline-derived CDR1 and CDR2 are WSHSY and SAAADI. The CDR3 contains 11 residues. The DNA for the CDR3 is TGCGCGGGGGGGGGAGGCTACGAGCAGTACTTC. It yields the protein CAGGGGYEQYF.

V gene TRBV2 combines with J gene TRBJ2-1; 9 nucleotides agree with TRBD1. Trimming removed 8 bases from V and 1 base from J; junction bases left unmatched: 9. Per the germline V gene, CDR1 is SNHLY and CDR2 is FYNNEI. The CDR3 extends over 16 amino acids. The DNA of the CDR3 is TGTGCCAGCGACCCGGGGACAGGGAATTCCTACAATGAGCAGTTCTTC. It yields the protein CASDPGTGNSYNEQFF.

Only a few counts were recorded for this clone. This sequence joins TRBV6-5 and TRBJ2-5, with 10 bases that match TRBD2. V lost 6 bases, J lost 0 bases, and 1 base stayed unmatched. Germline V gives CDR1 MNHEY, CDR2 SVGAGI. The CDR3 totals 14 residues. Here the CDR3 reads CASRLAGDQETQYF. CDR3 DNA sequence: TGTGCCAGCAGGCTAGCGGGGGACCAAGAGACCCAGTACTTC.

The genes are TRBV5-1 and TRBJ2-7, with 7 nucleotides matching TRBD2. Trimming at V came to 0 bases and at J to 3 bases, leaving 3 bases not matched to a gene. Germline CDR1 and CDR2: SGHRS and YFSETQ. CDR3 size: 14 residues. The CDR3, as DNA: TGCGCCAGCAGCTTGGGCCAGCGGGACTACGAGCAGTACTTC. This sequence encodes CASSLGQRDYEQYF.

The gene calls are TRBV7-9 and TRBJ2-7; D not resolved. The V and J ends lost 5 bases and 3 bases respectively, with 5 bases between them. Per the germline V gene, CDR1 is SEHNR and CDR2 is FQNEAQ (reference sequence). This CDR3 comprises 11 residues. Written as DNA, the CDR3 is TGTGCCAGCAGCCCACTCTACGAGCAGTACTTC. Protein product: CASSPLYEQYF.

This clone came up once. CDR3 sequence: CASSAGTGGQETQYF. In DNA form, the CDR3 reads TGTGCCAGCAGTGCCGGGACAGGGGGCCAAGAGACCCAGTACTTC. The chain links TRBV6-5 to TRBJ2-5; 11 nucleotides match TRBD1. This CDR3 spans 15 amino acids. In germline, CDR1 is MNHEY, CDR2 SVGAGI. V lost 5 bases and J lost 1; bases outside the gene matches: 3.

The chain has TRBV7-2 and TRBJ2-7; 10 bases map to TRBD1. The CDR3 extends over 15 amino acids. Germline V gives CDR1 SGHTA, CDR2 FQGNSA. With V trimmed by 5 bases and J by 5 bases, 9 bases remained unmatched. This CDR3 reads CASSRTGTGVNEQYF. As DNA, the CDR3 is TGTGCCAGCAGCCGGACCGGGACAGGGGTAAACGAGCAGTACTTC.

The V call is TRBV7-3, the J call TRBJ1-2; 9 bases line up with TRBD1. The germline CDR1 and CDR2 sequences are SGHTA and FQGTGA. J lost 8 bases, V lost 4 bases, and 5 bases had no gene match. This CDR3 comprises 13 residues. CDR3 residues: CASSWRTGEGYTF. The CDR3 nucleotides read TGTGCCAGCAGCTGGAGGACAGGGGAAGGCTACACCTTC.

The chain has TRBV4-1 and TRBJ2-1; no firm D call. This CDR3 spans 17 amino acids. Germline assignment: CDR1 MGHRA and CDR2 YSYEKL. Trimming stripped 2 bases from V and 0 bases from J, with 14 bases between. CDR3 sequence: CASSQRVLASSYNEQFF. The CDR3 DNA reads TGCGCCAGCAGCCAACGGGTCTTGGCAAGCTCCTACAATGAGCAGTTCTTC.

This clone has only one observation. The chain is built from TRBV10-3 and TRBJ2-1; 7 bases agree with TRBD2. The CDR3 has 13 amino acids. Germline lookup yields CDR1 ENHRY and CDR2 SYGVKD. V gave up 4 bases and J gave up 8 bases; unmatched junction bases: 5. This CDR3 is CAISAPREDEQFF. As DNA, the CDR3 is TGTGCCATCAGTGCCCCCCGGGAGGATGAGCAGTTCTTC.

The rearrangement links TRBV19 to TRBJ2-4, with 11 positions matching TRBD1. The germline CDR1 and CDR2 sequences are LNHDA and SQIVND (reference sequence). Trimming took 5 bases from V and 2 from J; bases not matched to a gene: 5. This CDR3 has 16 residues. The CDR3 DNA reads TGTGCCAGTAGTCCCGGACAGGGGGCTACCAAAAACATTCAGTACTTC. It encodes CASSPGQGATKNIQYF.

The rearrangement joins TRBV6-5 to TRBJ2-7; a possible D gene is TRBD2 (6 bases). V shed 3 bases and J shed 7 bases, with 13 bases lying between them. The V gene's germline CDR1 is MNHEY and CDR2 SVGAGI. CDR3 length: 13 residues. The CDR3 bases are TGTGCCAGCAGTTATGGGGCCCGGGGGGAGCAGTACTTC. It encodes CASSYGARGEQYF.

A single count supports this clone. The V gene is TRBV19, the J gene TRBJ2-7, with 7 bases identical to TRBD1. V dropped 1 base and J dropped 0; count of bases not matched to a gene: 3. The germline gives CDR1 LNHDA, CDR2 SQIVND (reference sequence). CDR3 length: 15 amino acids. In DNA form, the CDR3 reads TGTGCCAGTAGTATAGTGAGGGACAGCTCCTACGAGCAGTACTTC. This gives the protein CASSIVRDSSYEQYF.

CDR3 in DNA: TGTGCCAGCACCATGACAGGGGCGATCTATGGCTACACCTTC. Translation: CASTMTGAIYGYTF. J is TRBJ1-2 and V is TRBV5-4, with TRBD1 matching over 8 bases. Per germline, CDR1 SGHNT and CDR2 YYREEE (reference sequence). J lost 4 bases, V lost 6 bases, and 8 bases had no gene match. The CDR3 runs 14 residues.

The rearrangement uses TRBV4-2 and TRBJ2-2; 12 bases agree with TRBD2. J gave up 1 base and V 4 bases, and 4 bases lay outside the gene matches. In germline, CDR1 is LGHNA, CDR2 YNFKEQ. The CDR3 length is 17 residues. CDR3 coding DNA: TGTGCCAGCAGCCCGGTACTAGCGGGAGGGAACACCGGGGAGCTGTTTTTT. It specifies CASSPVLAGGNTGELFF.

The chain uses TRBV7-9 and TRBJ1-1; D remains unclear. The CDR3 extends over 11 amino acids. V lost 4 bases, J lost 7 bases, and 7 bases lay in between. Germline CDR1 is SEHNR and CDR2 is FQNEAQ (reference sequence). CDR3 DNA: TGTGCCAGCAGCTGGTCTAGTGAAGCTTTCTTT. Its translation is CASSWSSEAFF.

V and J are TRBV6-5 and TRBJ1-2; the D gene is possibly TRBD1 (6 bases). This CDR3 is built from 15 residues. The V gene lost 6 bases and the J gene lost 2 bases, with 16 bases spanning the gap. Germline V CDR1 and CDR2: MNHEY, SVGAGI. CDR3 nucleotide sequence: TGTGCCAGCAGCCTGGACAGCCGCCCGAACTATGGCTACACCTTC. Its protein product is CASSLDSRPNYGYTF.

The rearrangement links TRBV6-5 to TRBJ2-1; D is ambiguous. V shed 7 bases and J shed 9 bases, with 22 bases lying between them. The CDR3 runs 15 residues. The germline V gene encodes CDR1 MNHEY and CDR2 SVGAGI. The CDR3 here is CASNGFAASGSEQFF. CDR3 DNA sequence: TGTGCCAGCAATGGGTTTGCGGCCAGTGGAAGTGAGCAGTTCTTC.

The J gene is TRBJ2-5, the V gene TRBV7-2; 11 bases match TRBD2. Germline V gene data show CDR1 as SGHTA and CDR2 as FQGNSA. The length of the CDR3 is 16 residues. Losses at the gene ends were 3 bases for V and 4 bases for J; bases not matched to a gene: 7. This chain's CDR3 is CASSFKTSGMGETQYF. CDR3 coding DNA: TGTGCCAGCAGCTTCAAGACTAGCGGGATGGGAGAGACCCAGTACTTC.

CDR3 DNA: TGTGCCAGCAGTCCAGGGGTAAATCAGCCCCAGCATTTT. Its translation is CASSPGVNQPQHF. This sequence joins TRBV28 and TRBJ1-5; tentatively, D is TRBD1 (6 bases). Germline CDR1 MDHEN, CDR2 SYDVKM. V was trimmed by 5 bases and J by 4 bases, leaving 9 bases between them. The CDR3 has 13 residues.

V and J are TRBV7-9 and TRBJ1-1; 7 bases agree with TRBD1. The V gene's germline CDR1 is SEHNR and CDR2 FQNEAQ (reference sequence). The CDR3 loop spans 16 amino acids. The V and J ends lost 3 bases and 3 bases, in that order; junction bases with no gene match: 10. Here the CDR3 reads CASSFDGQVGDTEAFF. The CDR3 DNA follows: TGTGCCAGCAGCTTCGACGGACAGGTCGGAGACACTGAAGCTTTCTTT.